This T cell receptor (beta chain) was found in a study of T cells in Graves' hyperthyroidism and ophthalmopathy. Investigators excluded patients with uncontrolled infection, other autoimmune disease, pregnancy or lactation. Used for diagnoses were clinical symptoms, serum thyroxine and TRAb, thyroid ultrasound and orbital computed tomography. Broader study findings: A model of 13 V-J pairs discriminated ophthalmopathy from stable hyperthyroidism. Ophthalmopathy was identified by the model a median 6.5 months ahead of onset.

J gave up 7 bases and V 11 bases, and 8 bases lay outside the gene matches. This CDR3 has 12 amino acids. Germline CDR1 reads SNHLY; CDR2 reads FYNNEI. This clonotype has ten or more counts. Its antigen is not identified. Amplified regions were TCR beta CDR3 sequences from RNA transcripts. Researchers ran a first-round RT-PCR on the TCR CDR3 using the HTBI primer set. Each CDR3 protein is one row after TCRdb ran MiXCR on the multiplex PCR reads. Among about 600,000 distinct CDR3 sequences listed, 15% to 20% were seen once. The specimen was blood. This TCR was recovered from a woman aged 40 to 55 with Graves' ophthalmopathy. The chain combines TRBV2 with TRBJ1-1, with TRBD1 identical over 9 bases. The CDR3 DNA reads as TGTGCCGGGGGACAGGGAGCTATTGAAGCTTTCTTT. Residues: CAGGQGAIEAFF.